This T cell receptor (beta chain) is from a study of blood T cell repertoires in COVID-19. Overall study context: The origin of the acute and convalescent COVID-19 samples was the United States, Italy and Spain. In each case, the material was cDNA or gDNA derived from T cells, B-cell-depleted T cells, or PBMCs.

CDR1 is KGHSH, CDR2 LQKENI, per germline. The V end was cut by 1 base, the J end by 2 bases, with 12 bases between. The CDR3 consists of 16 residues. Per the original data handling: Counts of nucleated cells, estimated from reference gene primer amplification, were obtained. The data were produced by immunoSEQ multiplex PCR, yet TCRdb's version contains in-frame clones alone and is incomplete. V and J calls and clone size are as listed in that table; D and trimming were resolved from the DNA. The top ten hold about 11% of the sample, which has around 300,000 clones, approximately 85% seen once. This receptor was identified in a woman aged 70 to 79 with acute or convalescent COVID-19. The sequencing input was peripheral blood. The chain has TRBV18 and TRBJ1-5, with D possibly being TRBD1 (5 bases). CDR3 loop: CASSPQAGGGNQPQHF. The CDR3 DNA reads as TGTGCCAGCTCACCACAAGCGGGGGGTGGCAATCAGCCCCAGCATTTT.